This T cell receptor (beta chain) came from a study of Graves' ophthalmopathy and Graves' hyperthyroidism. General study results and limits: The majority of expanded thyroid clonotypes above 0.001 frequency also occurred in blood. Progression of ophthalmopathy was predicted by the model with around 68% sensitivity and around 72% specificity. A model built from 13 signatures distinguished ophthalmopathy from stable hyperthyroidism with 87.88% sensitivity and around 78% specificity.

Germline CDR1 SGHVS, CDR2 FQNEAQ. CDR3 size: 9 residues. Details on this clonotype: Antigen unknown. An end of the junction differs from the germline gene, which may be a read error.

Using RNA transcripts, the TCR beta CDR3 regions were amplified. An opening RT-PCR round employed HTBI primers and preceded a second-round multiplex PCR. TCRdb processed the multiplex PCR reads anew with MiXCR; each CDR3 protein has one entry. The sample comprises 500,000 to 700,000 distinct CDR3 sequences, under 40% of which are singletons, and about 4.2% rests with the top ten. Material: peripheral blood or thyroid tissue (not recorded which). This receptor was obtained from an adult man with Graves' hyperthyroidism. The chain carries TRBV7-8 and TRBJ2-7; weak D call: TRBD2 (5 bases). CDR3 region: CASSPAEVF. CDR3 DNA sequence: TGTGCCAGCAGCCCAGCGGAGGTCTTC.